This T cell receptor beta chain was obtained from a study of shared clonotypes between healthy human individuals. Across the study: Three CD4 naive, three CD4 memory, two CD8 naive and one CD8 memory plate were used per donor. Study-wide results and caveats: Only blood was sampled; tissue repertoires likely differ. Generally, naive subsets came out with larger estimated richness than memory subsets.

Per the authors' pipeline: ImmunoSEQ only sent back junction sequences with no quality scores, so filtering was done differently. Data came from immunoSEQ multiplex PCR; TCRdb stores just in-frame clones and leaves some out. The DNA was the basis for D and trimming; V, J and clone size are from that table. The sample carries about 2.1 million clones, just over 90% recorded once. This clone has only one observation. Its cognate antigen is unknown. Other DNA sequences of this sample code for an identical CDR3. Terminally differentiated effector memory CD45RA+ cells were left out of the naive CD8 fraction, which was CD45RO-negative and positively selected for CCR7. Sequenced: naive CD8+ T cells from PBMCs. The receptor's source is a man aged 18-30 years in good health. Some clones in this sample may be carry-over from other donors' samples.

CDR3 nucleotide sequence: TGTGCCAGCAGCCCCAGGACTAGCGGGATCTACAATGAGCAGTTCTTC. This codes for CASSPRTSGIYNEQFF. The chain links TRBV9 to TRBJ2-1, with TRBD2 identical over 12 bases. V lost 4 bases to trimming and J lost 3 bases; unmatched junction nucleotides: 5. The CDR3 runs to 16 residues. Germline assignment: CDR1 SGDLS and CDR2 YYNGEE. The full variable domain, in which reference TRBV9 and TRBJ2-1 provide the parts outside the CDR3, is DSGVTQTPKHLITATGQRVTLRCSPRSGDLSVYWYQQSLDQGLQFLIQYYNGEERAKGNILERFSAQQFPDLHSELNLSSLELGDSALYFCASSPRTSGIYNEQFFGPGTRLTVL.